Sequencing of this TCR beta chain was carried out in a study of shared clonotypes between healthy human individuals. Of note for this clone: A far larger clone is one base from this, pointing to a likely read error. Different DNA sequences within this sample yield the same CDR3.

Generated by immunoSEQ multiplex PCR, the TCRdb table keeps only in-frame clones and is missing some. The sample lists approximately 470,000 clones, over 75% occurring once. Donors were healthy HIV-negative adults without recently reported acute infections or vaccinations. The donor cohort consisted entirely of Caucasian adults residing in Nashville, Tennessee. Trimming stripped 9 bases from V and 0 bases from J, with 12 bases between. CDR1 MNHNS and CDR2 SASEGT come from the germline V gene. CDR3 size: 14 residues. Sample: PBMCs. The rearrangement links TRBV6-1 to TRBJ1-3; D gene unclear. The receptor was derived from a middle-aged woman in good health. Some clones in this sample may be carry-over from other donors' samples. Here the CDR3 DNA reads TGTGCCAGTAAGGACGACCGCTCTGGAAACACCATATATTTT. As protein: CASKDDRSGNTIYF.